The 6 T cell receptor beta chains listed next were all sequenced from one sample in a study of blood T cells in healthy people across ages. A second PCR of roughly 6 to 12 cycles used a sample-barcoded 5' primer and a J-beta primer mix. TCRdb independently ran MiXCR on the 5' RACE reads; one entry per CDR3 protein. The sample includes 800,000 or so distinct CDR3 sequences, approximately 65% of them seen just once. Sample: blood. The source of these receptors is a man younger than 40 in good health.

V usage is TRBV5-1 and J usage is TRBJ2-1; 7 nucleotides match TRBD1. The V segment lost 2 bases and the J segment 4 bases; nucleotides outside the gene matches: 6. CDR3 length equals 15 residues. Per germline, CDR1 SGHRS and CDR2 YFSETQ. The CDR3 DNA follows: TGCGCCAGCAGCTTCGCCGAGGGGGCTTACAATGAGCAGTTCTTC. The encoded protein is CASSFAEGAYNEQFF.

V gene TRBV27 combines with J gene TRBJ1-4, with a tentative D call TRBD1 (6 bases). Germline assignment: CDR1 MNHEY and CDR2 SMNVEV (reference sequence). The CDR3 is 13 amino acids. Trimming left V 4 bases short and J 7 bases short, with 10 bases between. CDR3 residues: CASSSRDTEKLFF. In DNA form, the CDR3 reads TGTGCCAGCAGTTCCCGGGACACTGAAAAACTGTTTTTT.

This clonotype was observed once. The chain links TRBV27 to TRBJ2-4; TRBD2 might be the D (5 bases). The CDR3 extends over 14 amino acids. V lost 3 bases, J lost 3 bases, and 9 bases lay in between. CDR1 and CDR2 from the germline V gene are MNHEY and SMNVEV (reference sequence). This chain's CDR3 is CASSFLGSKNIQYF. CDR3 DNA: TGTGCCAGCAGTTTTCTGGGGAGCAAAAACATTCAGTACTTC.

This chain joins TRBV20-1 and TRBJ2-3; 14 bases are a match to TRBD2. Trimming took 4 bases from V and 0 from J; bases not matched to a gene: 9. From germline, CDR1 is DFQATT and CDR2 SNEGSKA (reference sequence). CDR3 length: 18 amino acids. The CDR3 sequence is CSATLTSGGDTSTDTQYF. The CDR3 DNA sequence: TGCAGTGCTACCCTGACTAGCGGGGGGGACACTAGCACAGATACGCAGTATTTT.

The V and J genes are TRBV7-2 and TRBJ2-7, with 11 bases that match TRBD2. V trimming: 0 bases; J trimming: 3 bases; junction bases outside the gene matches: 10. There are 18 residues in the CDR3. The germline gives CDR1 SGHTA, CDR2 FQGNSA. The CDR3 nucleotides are TGTGCCAGCAGCTTAGCCCCACCCACTAGCGGGGGAAGCTACGAGCAGTACTTC. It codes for CASSLAPPTSGGSYEQYF.

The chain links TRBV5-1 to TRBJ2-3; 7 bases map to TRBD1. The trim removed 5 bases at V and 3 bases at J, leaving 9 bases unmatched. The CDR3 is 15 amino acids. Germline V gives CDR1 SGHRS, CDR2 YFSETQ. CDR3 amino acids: CASRRQGEETDTQYF. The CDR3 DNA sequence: TGCGCCAGCAGACGACAGGGTGAGGAAACAGATACGCAGTATTTT.